These 15 T cell receptor beta chains were all obtained from the same sample, sequenced in a study of early T cells in non-severe SARS-CoV-2 infection. MiXCR, run by TCRdb on the 5' RACE reads, gives a single entry per CDR3 protein. The sample includes tens of thousands of distinct CDR3 sequences, 20% to 25% seen only once; the top ten take about 17%. This specimen consisted of whole blood, obtained at baseline. The receptors derive from an adult who was a healthcare worker with PCR-confirmed SARS-CoV-2 infection or an uninfected control (not recorded which).

The J gene is TRBJ2-1, the V gene TRBV5-1, with no clear D. CDR1 and CDR2 from the germline V gene are SGHRS and YFSETQ. This CDR3 spans 15 amino acids. V was shortened by 4 bases and J by 5 bases, with 16 bases between the two germline ends. The CDR3 is CASSQDISSNNEQFF. CDR3 in DNA: TGCGCCAGCAGCCAAGACATATCCTCGAACAATGAGCAGTTCTTC.

This clonotype was seen only a few times. V usage is TRBV13 and J usage is TRBJ2-1; no definite D call. The germline V gene has CDR1 PRHDT and CDR2 FYEKMQ (reference sequence). The CDR3 length is 13 residues. V dropped 2 bases and J dropped 8 bases, with 10 bases sitting between them. CDR3 residues: CASSLNRADEQFF. DNA for the CDR3: TGTGCCAGCAGCTTAAATCGCGCCGATGAGCAGTTCTTC.

The rearrangement uses TRBV4-2 and TRBJ1-3; D is ambiguous. The ends were cut back, 2 bases at V and 1 base at J, with 6 bases in the middle. This CDR3 has 14 residues. From germline, CDR1 is LGHNA and CDR2 YNFKEQ. CDR3 DNA sequence: TGTGCCAGCAGCCAACTAGGGTCTGGAAACACCATATATTTT. Its protein product is CASSQLGSGNTIYF.

The chain combines TRBV5-1 with TRBJ1-2, with D uncertain. CDR1 is SGHRS and CDR2 is YFSETQ in the germline V gene. The CDR3 contains 13 residues. Trimming shortened V by 0 bases and J by 7 bases, and 10 bases separated the two germline ends. CDR3 region: CASSLDKISGYTF. CDR3 DNA: TGCGCCAGCAGCTTGGATAAGATAAGTGGCTACACCTTC.

V is TRBV3-1 and J is TRBJ1-3; a possible D gene is TRBD1 (6 bases). CDR3 length equals 16 residues. The ends were cut back, 0 bases at V and 0 bases at J, with 9 bases in the middle. Germline V gene data show CDR1 as LGHDT and CDR2 as YNNKEL (reference sequence). CDR3 DNA sequence: TGTGCCAGCAGCCAAGAACGGACAGACTCTGGAAACACCATATATTTT. This gives the protein CASSQERTDSGNTIYF.

This rearrangement joins TRBV12-3 or TRBV12-4 to TRBJ2-1; 7 positions agree with TRBD2. The CDR3 contains 13 residues. V shed 8 bases and J 6 bases; nucleotides not matched to a gene: 7. As DNA, the CDR3 is TGTGCCAGCTCGACTAGCACGCCCAATGAGCAGTTCTTC. Translating it yields CASSTSTPNEQFF.

The chain links TRBV7-2 to TRBJ2-1, with TRBD1 identical over 8 bases. The CDR3 runs 14 residues. Trimming removed 3 bases from V and 5 bases from J; junction bases left unmatched: 3. Germline CDR1 and CDR2: SGHTA and FQGNSA. The CDR3 sequence is CASSLQGAHNEQFF. The DNA of the CDR3 is TGTGCCAGCAGCTTGCAGGGGGCCCACAATGAGCAGTTCTTC.

This clonotype was counted only a few times. V and J are TRBV7-3 and TRBJ2-2; D is ambiguous. V was cut by 3 bases and J by 6 bases, with 17 bases left in between. The CDR3 is made up of 16 amino acids. CDR1 is SGHTA and CDR2 is FQGTGA in the germline V gene. The CDR3 sequence: CASSFNGMGLAGELFF. The CDR3 DNA sequence: TGTGCCAGCAGCTTTAACGGAATGGGATTGGCCGGGGAGCTGTTTTTT.

In this sample, this clonotype turned up a few times. This chain connects TRBV29-1 to TRBJ2-2, with D maybe TRBD1 (6 bases). This CDR3 region has 11 residues. Germline-derived CDR1 and CDR2 are SQVTM and ANQGSEA. V was shortened by 3 bases and J by 7 bases, with 6 bases between the two germline ends. DNA for the CDR3: TGCAGCGTTGAGGACAGCGGGGAGCTGTTTTTT. As protein: CSVEDSGELFF.

The chain carries TRBV7-9 and TRBJ1-1; unclear D gene. The V end lost 5 bases, the J end lost 3 bases, and 10 bases lay between the germline ends. CDR3 length: 13 residues. Per the germline V gene, CDR1 is SEHNR and CDR2 is FQNEAQ (reference sequence). In DNA, the CDR3 is TGTGCCAGCAGCCGCAACTCCGACACTGAAGCTTTCTTT. As protein: CASSRNSDTEAFF.

The table lists this clonotype with a few counts. This chain uses TRBV19 with TRBJ1-5; 9 bases fit TRBD1. The CDR3 extends over 15 amino acids. The germline CDR1 and CDR2 sequences are LNHDA and SQIVND (reference sequence). Trimming took 7 bases from V and 4 from J; bases not matched to a gene: 8. CDR3 sequence reads: CASTPGQGGNQPQHF. The CDR3 DNA reads TGTGCCAGTACCCCGGGACAGGGAGGGAATCAGCCCCAGCATTTT.

This rearrangement joins TRBV12-3 or TRBV12-4 to TRBJ2-7; D gene ambiguous. The V and J ends lost 5 bases and 2 bases respectively, with 10 bases between them. This CDR3 contains 13 residues. This CDR3 reads CASSRQAAYEQYF. The CDR3 DNA reads TGTGCCAGCAGTCGTCAGGCGGCCTACGAGCAGTACTTC.

This clonotype is a singleton in its sample. The J gene is TRBJ2-2, the V gene TRBV3-1, with 9 bases that match TRBD1. V was clipped by 5 bases and J by 1 base; unmatched bases: 2. CDR1 is LGHDT, CDR2 YNNKEL, per germline (reference sequence). CDR3 length equals 15 residues. The CDR3 DNA reads as TGTGCCAGCAGCTTGGGACAGGGGAACACCGGGGAGCTGTTTTTT. It is translated as CASSLGQGNTGELFF. The full variable domain, completed using reference TRBV3-1 and TRBJ2-2, is DTAVSQTPKYLVTQMGNDKSIKCEQNLGHDTMYWYKQDSKKFLKIMFSYNNKELIINETVPNRFSPKSPDKAHLNLHINSLELGDSAVYFCASSLGQGNTGELFFGEGSRLTVL.

V usage is TRBV4-1 and J usage is TRBJ1-2, with TRBD1 as a possible D gene (6 bases). Germline CDR1 is MGHRA and CDR2 is YSYEKL. CDR3 length equals 13 residues. The V end was cut by 2 bases, the J end by 8 bases, with 12 bases between. The CDR3 is CASSQPQGGGYTF. The CDR3, as DNA: TGCGCCAGCAGCCAACCACAGGGTGGAGGCTACACCTTC.

This chain connects TRBV27 to TRBJ2-1; 7 positions match TRBD2. J lost 3 bases, V lost 3 bases, and 2 bases had no gene match. The CDR3 has 14 amino acids. Germline V gene lookup returns CDR1 MNHEY and CDR2 SMNVEV (reference sequence). As DNA, the CDR3 is TGTGCCAGCAGTTTTCGGGGGGTCTACAATGAGCAGTTCTTC. This translates into CASSFRGVYNEQFF.